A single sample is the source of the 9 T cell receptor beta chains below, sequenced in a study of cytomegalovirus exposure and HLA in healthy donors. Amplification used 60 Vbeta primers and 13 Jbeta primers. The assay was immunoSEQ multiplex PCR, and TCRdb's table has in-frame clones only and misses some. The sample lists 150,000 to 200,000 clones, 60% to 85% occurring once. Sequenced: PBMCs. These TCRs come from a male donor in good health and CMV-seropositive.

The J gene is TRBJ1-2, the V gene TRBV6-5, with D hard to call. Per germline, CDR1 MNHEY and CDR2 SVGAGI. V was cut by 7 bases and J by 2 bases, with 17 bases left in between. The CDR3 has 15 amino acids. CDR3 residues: CASNPRMLANYGYTF. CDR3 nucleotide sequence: TGTGCCAGCAATCCGAGGATGCTAGCCAACTATGGCTACACCTTC.

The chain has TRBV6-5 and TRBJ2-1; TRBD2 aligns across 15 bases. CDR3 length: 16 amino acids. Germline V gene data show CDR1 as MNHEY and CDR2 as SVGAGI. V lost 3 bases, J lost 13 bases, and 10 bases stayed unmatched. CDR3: CASSYDGLAGGLVQFF. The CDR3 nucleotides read TGTGCCAGCAGTTATGACGGACTAGCGGGGGGGCTAGTTCAGTTCTTC.

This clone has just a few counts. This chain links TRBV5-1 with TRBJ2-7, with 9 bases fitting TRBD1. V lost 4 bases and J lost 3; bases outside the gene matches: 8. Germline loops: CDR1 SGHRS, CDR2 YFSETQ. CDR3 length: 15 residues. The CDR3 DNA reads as TGCGCCAGCAGCCCCAGTTCGGGACAGGGCTACGAGCAGTACTTC. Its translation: CASSPSSGQGYEQYF.

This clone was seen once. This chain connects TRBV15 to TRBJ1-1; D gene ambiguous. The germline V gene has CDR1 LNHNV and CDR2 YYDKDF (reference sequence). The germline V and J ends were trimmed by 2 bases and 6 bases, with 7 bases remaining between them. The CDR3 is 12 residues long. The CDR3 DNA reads TGTGCCACCAGCAGATTTGGAGCTGAAGCTTTCTTT. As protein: CATSRFGAEAFF.

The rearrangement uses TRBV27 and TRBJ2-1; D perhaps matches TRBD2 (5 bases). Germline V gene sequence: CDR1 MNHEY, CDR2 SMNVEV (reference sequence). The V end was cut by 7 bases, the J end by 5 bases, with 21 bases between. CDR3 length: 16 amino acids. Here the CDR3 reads CASTLSLGHGDNEQFF. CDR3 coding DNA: TGTGCCAGCACCCTCTCACTAGGCCACGGGGACAATGAGCAGTTCTTC.

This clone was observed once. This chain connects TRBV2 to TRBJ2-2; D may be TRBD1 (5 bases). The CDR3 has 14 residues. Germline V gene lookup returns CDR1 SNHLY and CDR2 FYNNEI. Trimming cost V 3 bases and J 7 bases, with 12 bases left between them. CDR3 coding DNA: TGTGCCAGCAGTGAGGCAGGGATCGACGGGGAGCTGTTTTTT. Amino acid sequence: CASSEAGIDGELFF.

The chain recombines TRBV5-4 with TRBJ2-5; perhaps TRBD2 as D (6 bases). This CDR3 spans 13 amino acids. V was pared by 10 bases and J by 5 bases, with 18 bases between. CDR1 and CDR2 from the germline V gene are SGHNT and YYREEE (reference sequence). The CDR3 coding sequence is TGTGCCCTTGCTTGGGGGGTTAGTGAGACCCAGTACTTC. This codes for CALAWGVSETQYF.

The CDR3: CASSPLGQGNYGYTF. CDR3 DNA: TGTGCCAGTAGTCCTCTTGGACAGGGGAACTATGGCTACACCTTC. The V and J genes are TRBV19 and TRBJ1-2; 9 positions match TRBD1. The junction had 6 bases not matched to a gene; V was cut back by 5 bases and J by 2 bases. CDR3 size: 15 residues. Germline values: CDR1 LNHDA, CDR2 SQIVND (reference sequence).

CDR3 in DNA: TGTGCCAGCAGCTTAAATCAGGCGAACACTGAAGCTTTCTTT. This codes for CASSLNQANTEAFF. The genes are TRBV7-9 and TRBJ1-1; D is uncertain. Trimming removed 2 bases from V and 1 base from J, with 8 bases in between. The length of the CDR3 is 14 residues. Germline V gene sequence: CDR1 SEHNR, CDR2 FQNEAQ (reference sequence). Filled out from reference TRBV7-9 and TRBJ1-1, the complete variable domain reads DTGVSQNPRHKITKRGQNVTFRCDPISEHNRLYWYRQTLGQGPEFLTYFQNEAQLEKSRLLSDRFSAERPKGSFSTLEIQRTEQGDSAMYLCASSLNQANTEAFFGQGTRLTVV.